This entry is about one T cell receptor (beta chain). As yet, its antigen is unknown. Germline lookup yields CDR1 SNHLY and CDR2 FYNNEI. Germline trimming cut 5 bases from V and 4 bases from J; bases unmatched to any gene: 7. This CDR3 comprises 15 residues. This specimen belongs to a study of cytomegalovirus exposure and HLA in healthy donors. Regarding the study as a whole: Earlier analysis yielded a pattern in which most TCR beta V segments were productive about 90% or about 30% of the time.

PCR employed 60 Vbeta and 13 Jbeta primers. Method: immunoSEQ multiplex PCR; TCRdb's copy keeps in-frame clones and lacks some. This table holds approximately 92,000 clones, about two thirds found once. Sequenced sample: PBMCs. This clonotype was obtained from a man in his forties or fifties in good health and CMV-seronegative. The chain links TRBV2 to TRBJ2-3; the match to TRBD2 covers 9 bases. The CDR3 region is CASSTASGVPDTQYF. The CDR3 DNA sequence: TGTGCCAGCAGTACGGCTAGCGGGGTGCCAGATACGCAGTATTTT.